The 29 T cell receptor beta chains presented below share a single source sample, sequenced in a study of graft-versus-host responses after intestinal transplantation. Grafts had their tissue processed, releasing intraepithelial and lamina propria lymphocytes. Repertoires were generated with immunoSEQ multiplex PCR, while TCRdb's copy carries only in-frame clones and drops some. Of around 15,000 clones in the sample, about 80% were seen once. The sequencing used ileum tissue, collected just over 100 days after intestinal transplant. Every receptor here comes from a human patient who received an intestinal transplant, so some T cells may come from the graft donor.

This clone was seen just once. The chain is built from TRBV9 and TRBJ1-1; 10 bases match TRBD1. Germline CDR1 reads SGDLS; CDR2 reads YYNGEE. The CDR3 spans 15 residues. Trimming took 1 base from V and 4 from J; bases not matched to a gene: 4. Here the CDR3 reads CASSVHRTGGTEAFF. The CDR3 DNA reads TGTGCCAGCAGCGTACACCGGACAGGGGGCACTGAAGCTTTCTTT.

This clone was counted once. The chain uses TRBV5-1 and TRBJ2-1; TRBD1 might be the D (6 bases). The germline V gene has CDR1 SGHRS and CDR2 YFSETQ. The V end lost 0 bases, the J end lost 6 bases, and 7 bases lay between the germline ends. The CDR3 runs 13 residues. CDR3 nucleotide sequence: TGCGCCAGCAGCTTGGAGGGGGTCAATGAGCAGTTCTTC. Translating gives CASSLEGVNEQFF.

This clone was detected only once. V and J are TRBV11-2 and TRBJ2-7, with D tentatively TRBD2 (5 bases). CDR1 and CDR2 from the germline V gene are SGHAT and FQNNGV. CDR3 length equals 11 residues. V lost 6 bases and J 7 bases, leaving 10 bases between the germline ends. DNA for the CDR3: TGTGCCAGCAGTCCTTCGGGAGAGCAGTACTTC. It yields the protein CASSPSGEQYF.

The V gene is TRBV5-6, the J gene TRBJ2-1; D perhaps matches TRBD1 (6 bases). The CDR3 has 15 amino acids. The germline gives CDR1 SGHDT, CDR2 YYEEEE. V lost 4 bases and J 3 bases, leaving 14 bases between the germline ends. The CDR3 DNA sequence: TGTGCCAGCAGCCTTACAGGGTGGGGCTACAATGAGCAGTTCTTC. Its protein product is CASSLTGWGYNEQFF.

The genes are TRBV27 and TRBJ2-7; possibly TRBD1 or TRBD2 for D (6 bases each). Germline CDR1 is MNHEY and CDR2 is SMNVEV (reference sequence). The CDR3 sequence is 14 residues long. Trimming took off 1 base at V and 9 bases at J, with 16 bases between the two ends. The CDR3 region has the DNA TGTGCCAGCAGTTTATGGCCGGGGGCTGTTGTGCAGTACTTC. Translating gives CASSLWPGAVVQYF.

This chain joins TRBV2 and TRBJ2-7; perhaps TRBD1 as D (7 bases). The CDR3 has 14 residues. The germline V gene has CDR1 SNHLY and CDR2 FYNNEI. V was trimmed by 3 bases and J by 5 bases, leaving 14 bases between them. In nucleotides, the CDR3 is TGTGCCAGCAGTGAGGTGACAGGGACTCACGAGCAGTACTTC. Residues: CASSEVTGTHEQYF.

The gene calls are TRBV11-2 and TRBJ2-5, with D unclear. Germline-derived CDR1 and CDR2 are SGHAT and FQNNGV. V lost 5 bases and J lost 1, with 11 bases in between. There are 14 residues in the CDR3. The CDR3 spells CASSPARAQETQYF. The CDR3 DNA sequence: TGTGCCAGCAGCCCCGCAAGGGCCCAAGAGACCCAGTACTTC.

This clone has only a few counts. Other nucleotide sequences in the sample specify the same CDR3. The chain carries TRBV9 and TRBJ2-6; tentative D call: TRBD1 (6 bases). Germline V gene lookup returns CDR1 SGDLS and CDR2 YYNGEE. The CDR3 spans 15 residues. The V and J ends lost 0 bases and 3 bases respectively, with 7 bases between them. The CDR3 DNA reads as TGTGCCAGCAGCGTAGGGGGGCGTGGGGCCAACGTCCTGACTTTC. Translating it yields CASSVGGRGANVLTF.

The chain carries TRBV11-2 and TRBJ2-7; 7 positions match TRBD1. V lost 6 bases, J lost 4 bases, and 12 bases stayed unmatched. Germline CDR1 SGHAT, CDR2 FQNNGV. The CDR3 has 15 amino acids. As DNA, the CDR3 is TGTGCCAGCAGTCGGGACAGCACCCTCGGGTACGAGCAGTACTTC. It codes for CASSRDSTLGYEQYF.

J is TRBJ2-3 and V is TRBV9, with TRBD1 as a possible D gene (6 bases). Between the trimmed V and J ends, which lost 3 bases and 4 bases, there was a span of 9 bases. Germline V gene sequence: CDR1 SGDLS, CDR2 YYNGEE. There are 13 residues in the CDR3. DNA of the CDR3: TGTGCCAGCAGCGCCTACAGGGCAGATACGCAGTATTTT. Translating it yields CASSAYRADTQYF.

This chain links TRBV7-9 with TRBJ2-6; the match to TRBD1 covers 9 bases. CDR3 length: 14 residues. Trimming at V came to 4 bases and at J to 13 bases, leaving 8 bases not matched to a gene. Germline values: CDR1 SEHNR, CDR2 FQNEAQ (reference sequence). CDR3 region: CASSYTGGPGVLTF. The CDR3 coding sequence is TGTGCCAGCAGCTACACAGGGGGCCCCGGAGTCCTGACTTTC.

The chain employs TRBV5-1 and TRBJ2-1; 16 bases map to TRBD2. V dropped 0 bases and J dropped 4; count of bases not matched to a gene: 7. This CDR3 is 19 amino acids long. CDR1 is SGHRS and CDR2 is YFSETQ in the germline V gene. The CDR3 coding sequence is TGCGCCAGCAGCTTGGGGGGACTAGCGGGAGGGCCGGGTTACAATGAGCAGTTCTTC. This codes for CASSLGGLAGGPGYNEQFF.

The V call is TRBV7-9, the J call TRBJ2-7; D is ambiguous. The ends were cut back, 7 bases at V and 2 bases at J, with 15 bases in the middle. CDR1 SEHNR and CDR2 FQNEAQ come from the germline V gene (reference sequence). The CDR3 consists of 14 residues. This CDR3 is CASTLPPWPYEQYF. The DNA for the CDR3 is TGTGCCAGCACCCTCCCACCCTGGCCCTACGAGCAGTACTTC.

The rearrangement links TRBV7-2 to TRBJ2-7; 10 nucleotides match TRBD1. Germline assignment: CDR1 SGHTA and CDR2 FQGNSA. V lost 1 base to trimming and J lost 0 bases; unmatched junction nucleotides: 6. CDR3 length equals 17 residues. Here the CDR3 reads CASSLVAGQGDSYEQYF. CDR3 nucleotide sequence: TGTGCCAGCAGCTTAGTGGCAGGACAGGGGGACTCCTACGAGCAGTACTTC.

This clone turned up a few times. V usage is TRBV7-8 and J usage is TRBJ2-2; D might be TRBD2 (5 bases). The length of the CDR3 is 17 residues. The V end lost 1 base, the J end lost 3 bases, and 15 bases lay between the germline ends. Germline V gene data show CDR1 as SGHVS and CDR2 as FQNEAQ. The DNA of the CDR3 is TGTGCCAGCAGCTTAGTGATGGATTCGGGATACACCGGGGAGCTGTTTTTT. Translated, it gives CASSLVMDSGYTGELFF.

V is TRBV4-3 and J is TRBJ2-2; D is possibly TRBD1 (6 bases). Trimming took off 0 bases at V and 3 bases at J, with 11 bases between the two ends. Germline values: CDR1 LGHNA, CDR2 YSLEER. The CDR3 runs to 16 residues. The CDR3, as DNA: TGCGCCAGCAGCCAAGATCCAGGGGTCTACACCGGGGAGCTGTTTTTT. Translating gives CASSQDPGVYTGELFF.

CDR3 in DNA: TGTGCCAGCAGTGTTCCCGCTGCGGGGGAAAAACTGTTTTTT. Its protein is CASSVPAAGEKLFF. The rearrangement joins TRBV25-1 to TRBJ1-4; D remains unclear. CDR1 MGHDK and CDR2 SYGVNS come from the germline V gene. This CDR3 has 14 residues. The V and J ends lost 4 bases and 8 bases respectively, with 14 bases between them.

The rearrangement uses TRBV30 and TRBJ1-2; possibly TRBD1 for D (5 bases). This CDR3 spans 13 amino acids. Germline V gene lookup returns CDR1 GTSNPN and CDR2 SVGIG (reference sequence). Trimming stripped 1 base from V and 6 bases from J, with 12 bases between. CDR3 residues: CAWSGLGENGYTF. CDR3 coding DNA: TGTGCCTGGAGTGGCTTGGGGGAGAATGGCTACACCTTC.

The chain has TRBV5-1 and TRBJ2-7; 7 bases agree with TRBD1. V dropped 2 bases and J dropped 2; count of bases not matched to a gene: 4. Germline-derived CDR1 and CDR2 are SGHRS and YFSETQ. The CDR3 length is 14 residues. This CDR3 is CASSFAGQAYEQYF. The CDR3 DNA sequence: TGCGCCAGCAGCTTTGCCGGACAGGCCTACGAGCAGTACTTC.

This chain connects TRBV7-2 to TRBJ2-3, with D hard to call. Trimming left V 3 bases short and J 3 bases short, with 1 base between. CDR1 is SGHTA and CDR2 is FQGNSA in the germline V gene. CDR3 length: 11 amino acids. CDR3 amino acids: CASSFTDTQYF. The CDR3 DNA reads TGTGCCAGCAGCTTTACAGATACGCAGTATTTT.

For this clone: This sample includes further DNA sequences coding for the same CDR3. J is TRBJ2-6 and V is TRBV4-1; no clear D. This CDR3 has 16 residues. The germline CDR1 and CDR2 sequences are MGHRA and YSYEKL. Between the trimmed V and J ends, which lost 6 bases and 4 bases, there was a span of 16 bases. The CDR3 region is CASSHLALGGANVLTF. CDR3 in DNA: TGCGCCAGCAGTCACTTGGCCCTAGGAGGGGCCAACGTCCTGACTTTC.

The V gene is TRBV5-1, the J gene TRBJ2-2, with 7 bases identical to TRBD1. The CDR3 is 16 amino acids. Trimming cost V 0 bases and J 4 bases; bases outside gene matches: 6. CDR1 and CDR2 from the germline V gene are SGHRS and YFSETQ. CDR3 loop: CASSLGGGRGTGELFF. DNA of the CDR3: TGCGCCAGCAGCTTGGGAGGGGGCCGCGGCACCGGGGAGCTGTTTTTT.

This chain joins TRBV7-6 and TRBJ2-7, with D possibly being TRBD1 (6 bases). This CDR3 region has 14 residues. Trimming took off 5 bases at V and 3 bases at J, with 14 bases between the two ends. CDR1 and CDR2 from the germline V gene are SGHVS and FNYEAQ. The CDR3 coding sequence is TGTGCCAGCAGCGTAACAGGGTGGGGCTACGAGCAGTACTTC. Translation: CASSVTGWGYEQYF.

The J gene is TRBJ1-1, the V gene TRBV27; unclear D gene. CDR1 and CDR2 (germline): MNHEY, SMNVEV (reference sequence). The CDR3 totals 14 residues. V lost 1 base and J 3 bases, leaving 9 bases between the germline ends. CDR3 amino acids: CASSLFQRDTEAFF. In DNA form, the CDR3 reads TGTGCCAGCAGTTTATTTCAGAGAGACACTGAAGCTTTCTTT.

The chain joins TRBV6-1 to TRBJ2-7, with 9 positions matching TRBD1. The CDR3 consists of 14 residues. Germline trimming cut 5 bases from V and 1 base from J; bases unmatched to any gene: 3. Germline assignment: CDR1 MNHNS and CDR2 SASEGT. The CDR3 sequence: CASSWTGVSYEQYF. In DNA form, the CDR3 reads TGTGCCAGCAGTTGGACAGGGGTATCCTACGAGCAGTACTTC.

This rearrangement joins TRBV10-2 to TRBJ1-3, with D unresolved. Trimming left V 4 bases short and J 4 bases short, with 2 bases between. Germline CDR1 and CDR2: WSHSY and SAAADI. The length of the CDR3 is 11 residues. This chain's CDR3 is CASSAGNTIYF. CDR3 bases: TGCGCCAGCAGTGCAGGAAACACCATATATTTT.

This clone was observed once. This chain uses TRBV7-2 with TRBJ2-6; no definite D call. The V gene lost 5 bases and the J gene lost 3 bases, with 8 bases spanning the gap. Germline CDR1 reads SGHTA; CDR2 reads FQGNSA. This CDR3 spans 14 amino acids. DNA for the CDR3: TGTGCCAGCAGCCCCCTACGTGGGGCCAACGTCCTGACTTTC. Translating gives CASSPLRGANVLTF.

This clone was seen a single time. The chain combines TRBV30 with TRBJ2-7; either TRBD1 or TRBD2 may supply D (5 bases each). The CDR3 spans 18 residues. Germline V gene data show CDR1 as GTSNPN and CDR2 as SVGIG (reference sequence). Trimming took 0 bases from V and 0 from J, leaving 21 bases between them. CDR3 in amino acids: CAWSVEGSERPRSYEQYF. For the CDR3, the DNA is TGTGCCTGGAGTGTAGAGGGGAGCGAGAGGCCCCGCTCCTACGAGCAGTACTTC.

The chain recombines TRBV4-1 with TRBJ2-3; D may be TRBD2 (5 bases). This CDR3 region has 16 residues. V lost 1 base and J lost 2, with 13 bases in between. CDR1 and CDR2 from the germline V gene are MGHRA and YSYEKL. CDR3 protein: CASSQAGRDLTDTQYF. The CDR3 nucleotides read TGCGCCAGCAGCCAAGCTGGGAGAGACCTCACAGATACGCAGTATTTT.